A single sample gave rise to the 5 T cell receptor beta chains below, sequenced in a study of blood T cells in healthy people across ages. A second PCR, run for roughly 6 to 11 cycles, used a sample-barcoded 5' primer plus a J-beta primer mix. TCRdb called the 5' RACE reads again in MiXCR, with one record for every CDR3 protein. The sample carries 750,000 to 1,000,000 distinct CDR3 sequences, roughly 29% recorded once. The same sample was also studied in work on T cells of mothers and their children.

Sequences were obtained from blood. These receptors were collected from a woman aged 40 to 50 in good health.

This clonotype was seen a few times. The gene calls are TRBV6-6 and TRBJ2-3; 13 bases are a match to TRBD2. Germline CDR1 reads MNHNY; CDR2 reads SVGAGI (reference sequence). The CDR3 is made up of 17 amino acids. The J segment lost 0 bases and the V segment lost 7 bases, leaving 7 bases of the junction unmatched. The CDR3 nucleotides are TGTGCCAGCACTGGGACTAGCGGGGCCCTAAGCACAGATACGCAGTATTTT. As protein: CASTGTSGALSTDTQYF.

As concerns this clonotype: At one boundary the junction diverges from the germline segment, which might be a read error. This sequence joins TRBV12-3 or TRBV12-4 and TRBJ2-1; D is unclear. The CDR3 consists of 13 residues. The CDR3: CASRSATYNEQVF. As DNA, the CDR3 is TGTGCCAGCAGGTCAGCAACCTACAATGAGCAGGTCTTC.

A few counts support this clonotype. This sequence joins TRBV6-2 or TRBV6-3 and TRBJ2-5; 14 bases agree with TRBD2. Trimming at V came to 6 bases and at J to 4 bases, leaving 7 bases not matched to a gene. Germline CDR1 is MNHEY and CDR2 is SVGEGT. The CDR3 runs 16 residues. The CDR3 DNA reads TGTGCCAGCAGACGACTAGCGGGGGGGCCGCGAGAGACCCAGTACTTC. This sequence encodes CASRRLAGGPRETQYF.

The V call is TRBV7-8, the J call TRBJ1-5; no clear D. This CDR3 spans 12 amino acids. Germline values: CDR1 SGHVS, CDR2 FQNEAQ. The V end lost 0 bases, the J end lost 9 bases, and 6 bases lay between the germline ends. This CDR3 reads CASSLADGPQHF. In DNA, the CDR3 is TGTGCCAGCAGCTTAGCGGACGGGCCCCAGCATTTT.

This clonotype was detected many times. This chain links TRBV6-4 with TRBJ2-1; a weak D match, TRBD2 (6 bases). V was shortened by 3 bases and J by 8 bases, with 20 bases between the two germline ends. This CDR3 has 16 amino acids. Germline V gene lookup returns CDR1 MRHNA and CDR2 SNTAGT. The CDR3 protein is CASSEGGLHGGDEQFF. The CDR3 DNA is TGTGCCAGCAGTGAAGGAGGGCTCCACGGCGGCGATGAGCAGTTCTTC.